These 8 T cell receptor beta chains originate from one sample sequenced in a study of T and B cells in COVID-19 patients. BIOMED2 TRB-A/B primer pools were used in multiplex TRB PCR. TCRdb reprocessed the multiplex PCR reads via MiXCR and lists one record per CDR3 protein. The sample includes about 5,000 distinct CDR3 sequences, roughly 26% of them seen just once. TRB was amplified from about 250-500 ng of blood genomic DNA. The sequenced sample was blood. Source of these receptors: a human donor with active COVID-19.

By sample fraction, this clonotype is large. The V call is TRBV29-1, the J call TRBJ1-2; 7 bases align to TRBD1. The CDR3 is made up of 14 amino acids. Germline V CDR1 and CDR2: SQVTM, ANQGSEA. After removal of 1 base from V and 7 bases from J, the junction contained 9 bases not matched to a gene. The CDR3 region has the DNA TGCAGCGTTGAAGCGACAGGGACCCTCCGTGGCTACACCTTC. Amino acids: CSVEATGTLRGYTF.

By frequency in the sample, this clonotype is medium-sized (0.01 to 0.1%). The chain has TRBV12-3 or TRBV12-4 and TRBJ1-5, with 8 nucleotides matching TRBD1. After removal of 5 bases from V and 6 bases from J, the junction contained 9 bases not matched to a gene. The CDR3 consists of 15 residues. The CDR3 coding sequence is TGTGCCAGCAGTGCAGGGGGCGGCGAGAGTCAGCCCCAGCATTTT. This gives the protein CASSAGGGESQPQHF.

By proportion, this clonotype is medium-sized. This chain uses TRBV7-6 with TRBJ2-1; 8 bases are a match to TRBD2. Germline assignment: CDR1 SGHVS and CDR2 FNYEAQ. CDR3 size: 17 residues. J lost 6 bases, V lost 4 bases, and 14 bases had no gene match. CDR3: CASSSRDPGRGSNEQFF. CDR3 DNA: TGTGCCAGCAGCTCCCGGGACCCCGGGAGGGGGAGCAATGAGCAGTTCTTC.

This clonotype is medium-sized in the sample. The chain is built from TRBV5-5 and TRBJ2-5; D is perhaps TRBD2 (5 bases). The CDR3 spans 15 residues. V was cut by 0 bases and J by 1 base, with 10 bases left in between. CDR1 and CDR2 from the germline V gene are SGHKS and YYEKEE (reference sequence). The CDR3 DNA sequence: TGTGCCAGCAGCTTGGGGGGAGACTTCCAAGAGACCCAGTACTTC. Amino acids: CASSLGGDFQETQYF.

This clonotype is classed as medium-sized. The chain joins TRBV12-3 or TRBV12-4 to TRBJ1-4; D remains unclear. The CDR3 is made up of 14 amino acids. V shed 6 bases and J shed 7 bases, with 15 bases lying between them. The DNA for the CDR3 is TGTGCCAGCAGACAAGACGAGGGTATTGAAAAACTGTTTTTT. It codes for CASRQDEGIEKLFF.

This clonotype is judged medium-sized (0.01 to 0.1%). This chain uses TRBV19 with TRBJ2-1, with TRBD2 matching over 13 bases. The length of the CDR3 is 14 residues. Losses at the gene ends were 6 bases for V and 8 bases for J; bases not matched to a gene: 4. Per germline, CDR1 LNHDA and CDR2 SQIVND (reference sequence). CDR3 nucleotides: TGTGCCAGTAGCTGGACTAGCGGGAGCGATGAGCAGTTCTTC. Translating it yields CASSWTSGSDEQFF.

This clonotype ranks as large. The CDR3 reads CASSIGGSLYNEQFF. CDR3 coding DNA: TGTGCCAGTAGTATCGGCGGGAGCCTCTACAATGAGCAGTTCTTC. The V and J genes are TRBV19 and TRBJ2-1; 7 bases are shared with TRBD2. CDR1 is LNHDA and CDR2 is SQIVND in the germline V gene (reference sequence). The J segment lost 3 bases and the V segment lost 3 bases, leaving 5 bases of the junction unmatched. CDR3 length: 15 residues. The full variable domain, in which reference TRBV19 and TRBJ2-1 provide the parts outside the CDR3, is DGGITQSPKYLFRKEGQNVTLSCEQNLNHDAMYWYRQDPGQGLRLIYYSQIVNDFQKGDIAEGYSVSREKKESFPLTVTSAQKNPTAFYLCASSIGGSLYNEQFFGPGTRLTVL.

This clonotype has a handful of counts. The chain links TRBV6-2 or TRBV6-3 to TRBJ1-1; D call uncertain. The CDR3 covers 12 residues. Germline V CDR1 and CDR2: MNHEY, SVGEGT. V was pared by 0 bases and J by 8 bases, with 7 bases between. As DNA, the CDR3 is TGTGCCAGCAGTTACTCGATAGGGGAAGCTTTCTTT. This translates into CASSYSIGEAFF.